Included here is one T cell receptor (beta chain) sequence, with context. Its target is unknown. The sample comes from a study of T cell responses to AZD1222 COVID-19 vaccine. Study findings and constraints: Vaccination with two AZD1222 doses was followed by a rise in Spike-specific TCR breadth and depth.

The V and J ends lost 5 bases and 7 bases, in that order; junction bases with no gene match: 7. This CDR3 is built from 13 residues. Germline CDR1 MNHEY, CDR2 SMNVEV (reference sequence). The data were produced by immunoSEQ multiplex PCR, yet TCRdb's version contains in-frame clones alone and is incomplete. The sample yields 200,000 or so clones, more than 75% seen once. This receptor was taken from an adult in good health. The sequencing here drew on peripheral blood, taken on day 0 of MenACWY control vaccination. This rearrangement joins TRBV27 to TRBJ1-2; 7 nucleotides align to TRBD1. CDR3 loop: CASSRDRVGGYTF. As DNA, the CDR3 is TGTGCCAGCAGTCGCGACAGGGTCGGTGGCTACACCTTC.